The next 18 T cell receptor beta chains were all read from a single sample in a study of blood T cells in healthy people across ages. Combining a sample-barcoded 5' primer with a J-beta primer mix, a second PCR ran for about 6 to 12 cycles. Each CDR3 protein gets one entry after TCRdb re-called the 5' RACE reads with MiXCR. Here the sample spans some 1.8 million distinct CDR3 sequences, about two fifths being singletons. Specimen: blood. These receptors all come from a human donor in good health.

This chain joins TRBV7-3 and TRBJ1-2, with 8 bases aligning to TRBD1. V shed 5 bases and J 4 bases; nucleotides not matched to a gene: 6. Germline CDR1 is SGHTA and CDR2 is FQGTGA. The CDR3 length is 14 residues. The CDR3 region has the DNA TGTGCCAGCAGCCCCACAGGGGGACCCTATGGCTACACCTTC. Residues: CASSPTGGPYGYTF.

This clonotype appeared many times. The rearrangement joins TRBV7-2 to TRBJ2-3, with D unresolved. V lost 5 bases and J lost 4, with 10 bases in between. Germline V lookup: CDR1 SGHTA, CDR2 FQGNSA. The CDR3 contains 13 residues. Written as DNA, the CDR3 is TGTGCCAGCAGCCATATTGTTGCAGATACGCAGTATTTT. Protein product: CASSHIVADTQYF.

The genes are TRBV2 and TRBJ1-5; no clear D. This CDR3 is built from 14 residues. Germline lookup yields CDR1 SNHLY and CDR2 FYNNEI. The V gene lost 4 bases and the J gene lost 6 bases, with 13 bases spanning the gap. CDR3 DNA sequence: TGTGCCAGCAGTGGGACGGCGCAAGGTCAGCCCCAGCATTTT. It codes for CASSGTAQGQPQHF. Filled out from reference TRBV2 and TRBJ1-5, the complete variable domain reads EPEVTQTPSHQVTQMGQEVILRCVPISNHLYFYWYRQILGQKVEFLVSFYNNEISEKSEIFDDQFSVERPDGSNFTLKIRSTKLEDSAMYFCASSGTAQGQPQHFGDGTRLSIL.

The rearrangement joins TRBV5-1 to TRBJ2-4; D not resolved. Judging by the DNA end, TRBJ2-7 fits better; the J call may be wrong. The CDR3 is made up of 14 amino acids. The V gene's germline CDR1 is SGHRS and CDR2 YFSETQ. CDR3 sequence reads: CASSLEEGWDEQYF. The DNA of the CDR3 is TGCGCCAGCAGCTTGGAGGAAGGGTGGGACGAGCAGTACTTC.

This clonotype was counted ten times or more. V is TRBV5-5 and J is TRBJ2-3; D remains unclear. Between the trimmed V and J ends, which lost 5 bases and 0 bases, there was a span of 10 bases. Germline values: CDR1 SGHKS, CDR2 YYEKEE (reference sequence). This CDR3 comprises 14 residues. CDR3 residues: CASSLLTSTDTQYF. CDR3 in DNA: TGTGCCAGCAGTTTATTGACTAGCACAGATACGCAGTATTTT.

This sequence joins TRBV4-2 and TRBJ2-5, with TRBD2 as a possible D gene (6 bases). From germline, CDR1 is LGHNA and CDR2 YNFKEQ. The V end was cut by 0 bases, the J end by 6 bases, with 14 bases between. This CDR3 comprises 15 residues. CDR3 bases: TGTGCCAGCAGCCAAGAGGAGGGGATCGGTAAGACCCAGTACTTC. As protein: CASSQEEGIGKTQYF.

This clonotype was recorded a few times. CDR3 residues: CSAISSDTQYF. CDR3 in DNA: TGCAGTGCTATCAGTTCGGATACGCAGTATTTT. This sequence joins TRBV20-1 and TRBJ2-3; no clear D gene. Germline CDR1 and CDR2: DFQATT and SNEGSKA (reference sequence). There are 11 residues in the CDR3. V was shortened by 4 bases and J by 6 bases, with 8 bases between the two germline ends.

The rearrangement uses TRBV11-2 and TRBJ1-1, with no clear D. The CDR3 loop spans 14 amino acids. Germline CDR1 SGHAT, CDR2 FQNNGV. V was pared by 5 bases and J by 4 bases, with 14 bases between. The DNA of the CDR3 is TGTGCCAGCAGCCCGGTCGGTTTCGGCACTGAAGCTTTCTTT. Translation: CASSPVGFGTEAFF.

The CDR3 protein is CSARKGGYNYGYTF. In DNA form, the CDR3 reads TGCAGTGCTAGAAAGGGGGGATATAACTATGGCTACACCTTC. The chain is built from TRBV20-1 and TRBJ1-2, with a weak D call TRBD1 (6 bases). Germline V gene sequence: CDR1 DFQATT, CDR2 SNEGSKA (reference sequence). The CDR3 is 14 residues long. Trimming took 2 bases from V and 1 from J, leaving 11 bases between them.

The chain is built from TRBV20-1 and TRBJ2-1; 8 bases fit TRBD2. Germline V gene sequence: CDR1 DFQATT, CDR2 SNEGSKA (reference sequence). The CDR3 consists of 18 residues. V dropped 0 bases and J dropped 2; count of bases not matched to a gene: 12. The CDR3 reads CSARDYTGGRGPYNEQFF. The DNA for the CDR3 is TGCAGTGCTAGAGATTACACGGGGGGGAGAGGTCCCTACAATGAGCAGTTCTTC.

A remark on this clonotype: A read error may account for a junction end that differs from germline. The CDR3 spells CAGSDAWDREAFF. The CDR3 nucleotides are TGTGCCGGCAGTGATGCCTGGGACAGAGAAGCTTTCTTT. The chain carries TRBV3-1 and TRBJ1-1; 7 bases map to TRBD1. The V gene's germline CDR1 is LGHDT and CDR2 YNNKEL (reference sequence). This CDR3 contains 13 residues.

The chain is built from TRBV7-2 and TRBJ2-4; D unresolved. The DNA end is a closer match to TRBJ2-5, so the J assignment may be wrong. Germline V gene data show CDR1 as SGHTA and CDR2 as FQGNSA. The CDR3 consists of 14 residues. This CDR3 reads CASSLRAVRVTQYF. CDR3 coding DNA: TGTGCCAGCAGCTTACGAGCTGTGCGAGTGACCCAGTACTTC.

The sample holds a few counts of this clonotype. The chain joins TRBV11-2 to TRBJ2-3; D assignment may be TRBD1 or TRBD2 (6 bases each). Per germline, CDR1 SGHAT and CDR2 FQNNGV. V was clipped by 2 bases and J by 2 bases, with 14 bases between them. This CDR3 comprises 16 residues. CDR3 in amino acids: CASSLLAAGHTDTQYF. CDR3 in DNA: TGTGCCAGCAGCTTATTGGCGGCGGGACACACAGATACGCAGTATTTT.

The CDR3 DNA follows: TGTGCCAGCAGCTCCGATGGACAGGGTAATGAAAAACTGTTTTTT. Its translation: CASSSDGQGNEKLFF. The chain joins TRBV12-3 or TRBV12-4 to TRBJ1-4; 8 bases map to TRBD1. The length of the CDR3 is 15 residues. The V segment lost 6 bases and the J segment 4 bases; nucleotides outside the gene matches: 7.

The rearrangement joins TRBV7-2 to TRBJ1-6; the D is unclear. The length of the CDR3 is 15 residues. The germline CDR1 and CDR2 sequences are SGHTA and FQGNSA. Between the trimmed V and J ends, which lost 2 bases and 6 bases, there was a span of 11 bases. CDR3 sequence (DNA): TGTGCCAGCAGCTTAACTCTTACATCTAATTCACCCCTCCACTTT. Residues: CASSLTLTSNSPLHF.

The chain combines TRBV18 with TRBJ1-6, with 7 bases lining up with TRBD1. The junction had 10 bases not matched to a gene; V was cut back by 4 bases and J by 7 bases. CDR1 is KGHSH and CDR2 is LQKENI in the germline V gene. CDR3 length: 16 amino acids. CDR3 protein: CASSLYTRDSNSPLHF. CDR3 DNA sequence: TGTGCCAGCTCACTATATACCCGGGACAGCAATTCACCCCTCCACTTT. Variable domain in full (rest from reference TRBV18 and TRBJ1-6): NAGVMQNPRHLVRRRGQEARLRCSPMKGHSHVYWYRQLPEEGLKFMVYLQKENIIDESGMPKERFSAEFPKEGPSILRIQQVVRGDSAAYFCASSLYTRDSNSPLHFGNGTRLTVT.

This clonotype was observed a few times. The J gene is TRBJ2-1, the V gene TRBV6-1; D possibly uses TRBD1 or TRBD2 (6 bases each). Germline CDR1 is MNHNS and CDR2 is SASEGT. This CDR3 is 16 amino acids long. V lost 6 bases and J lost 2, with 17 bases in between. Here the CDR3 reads CASSLRGVIAYNEQFF. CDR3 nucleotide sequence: TGTGCCAGCAGCCTAAGGGGGGTCATCGCCTACAATGAGCAGTTCTTC.

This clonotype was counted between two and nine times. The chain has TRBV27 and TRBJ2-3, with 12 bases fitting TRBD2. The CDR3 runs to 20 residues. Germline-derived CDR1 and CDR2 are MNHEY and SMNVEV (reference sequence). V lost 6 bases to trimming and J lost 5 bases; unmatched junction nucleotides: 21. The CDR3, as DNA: TGTGCCAGCAGCCTACTCGGACTAGCGGGGATCCAAGGCCTTATAGATACGCAGTATTTT. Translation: CASSLLGLAGIQGLIDTQYF.